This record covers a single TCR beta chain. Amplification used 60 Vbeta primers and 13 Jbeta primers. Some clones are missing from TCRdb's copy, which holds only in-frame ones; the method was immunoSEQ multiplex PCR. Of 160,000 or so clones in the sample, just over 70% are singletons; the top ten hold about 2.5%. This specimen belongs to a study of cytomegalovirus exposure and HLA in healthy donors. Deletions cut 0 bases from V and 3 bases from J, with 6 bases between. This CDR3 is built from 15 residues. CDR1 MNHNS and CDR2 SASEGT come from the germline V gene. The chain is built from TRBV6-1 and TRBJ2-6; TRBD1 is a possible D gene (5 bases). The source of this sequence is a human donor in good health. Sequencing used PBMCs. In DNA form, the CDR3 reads TGTGCCAGCAGTGAAGCGCAGGGTGGGGCCAACGTCCTGACTTTC. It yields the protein CASSEAQGGANVLTF.